This is a list of T cell receptor beta chains from one sample in a study of read filtering for tumor transcriptome and immune sequencing. TCRdb reprocessed the reads with MiXCR, giving one entry per CDR3 protein. The data hold 20,000 or so distinct CDR3 sequences, with roughly a fifth observed a single time. Specimen: a population of CD138-negative cells sorted from bone marrow. Source of these receptors: a donor at least 40 years old with multiple myeloma. Both conserved end residues are part of each CDR3. D genes are given only for firm matches. Clone size is stated in some rows and not others, as once, few, many or a class when expanded.

j_call | d_call | clone_size | v_call | cdr3_aa | cdr3_nt
TRBJ2-5 | TRBD1 | few | TRBV5-1 | CAGSSGTDYQETQYF | TGCGCCGGCAGCTCCGGGACAGACTACCAAGAGACCCAGTACTTC
TRBJ2-3 | - | - | TRBV20-1 | CSAGDSQADTQYF | TGCAGTGCTGGTGATTCCCAAGCAGATACGCAGTATTTT
TRBJ1-6 | - | many | TRBV28 | CASSLIWPLHF | TGTGCCAGCAGCCTGATTTGGCCCCTCCACTTT
TRBJ1-1 | - | few | TRBV6-2/TRBV6-3 | CASSYFGWDGEAFF | TGTGCCAGCAGTTATTTCGGCTGGGACGGCGAAGCTTTCTTT
TRBJ2-1 | - | few | TRBV7-9 | CASSSSGDEQFF | TGTGCCAGCAGCTCTAGTGGTGATGAGCAGTTCTTC
TRBJ2-1 | - | many | TRBV13 | CASSPSRSYNEQFF | TGTGCCAGCAGCCCCTCCCGCTCCTACAATGAGCAGTTCTTC
TRBJ2-3 | - | - | TRBV5-4 | CASSSYLSSGDTQYF | TGTGCCAGCAGCTCCTACTTATCCTCCGGAGATACGCAGTATTTT
TRBJ1-5 | - | many | TRBV7-2 | CASSLAREAQHF | TGTGCCAGCAGCTTAGCACGGGAAGCCCAGCATTTT
TRBJ2-2 | TRBD1 | many | TRBV29-1 | CSVGQIANTGELFF | TGCAGCGTGGGACAGATTGCGAACACCGGGGAGCTGTTTTTT
TRBJ1-1 | TRBD1 | few | TRBV15 | CATSRDLGQTEAFF | TGTGCCACCAGCAGAGATCTGGGACAGACTGAAGCTTTCTTT
TRBJ2-7 | TRBD1 | - | TRBV29-1 | CSVEEEGTGGSYEQYF | TGCAGCGTTGAAGAGGAGGGAACAGGGGGCTCCTACGAGCAGTACTTC